The sequence of this T cell receptor (beta chain) was determined in a study of technical replicates of blood from a handful of donors. The CDR3 sequence is 17 residues long. CDR1 and CDR2 from the germline V gene are SEHNR and FQNEAQ (reference sequence). J lost 2 bases, V lost 7 bases, and 14 bases had no gene match. Libraries were prepared by immunoSEQ multiplex PCR; TCRdb keeps only in-frame clonotypes and omits some of them. The table lists under 85,000 clones, around 94% of them singletons. Material for sequencing was T cells isolated from PBMCs. This receptor was taken from a human donor in good health. V is TRBV7-9 and J is TRBJ2-7; TRBD1 agrees at 10 bases. The CDR3 DNA is TGTGCCAGCACCAGAACGCCAACCGGGACAGGGGCCTACGAGCAGTACTTC. Its translation is CASTRTPTGTGAYEQYF.